This is a list of T cell receptor beta chains from one sample in a study of cytomegalovirus exposure and HLA in healthy donors. Sequencing was performed with immunoSEQ multiplex PCR; in TCRdb, only in-frame clones are kept and a portion is missing. The sample holds 97,000 or so clones, around 88% seen once. Sequencing used PBMCs. All receptors come from a woman under 40 in good health and CMV-seronegative. Each CDR3 is given without its conserved first and last residue. D genes are given only for firm matches.

TRBV7-8,TRBD2,TRBJ2-1,ASSLWREDPNNEQF
TRBV6-6,TRBD2,TRBJ2-1,ASRRTTSGVNEQF
TRBV2,TRBD2,TRBJ2-1,ASSPLGLAANEQF
TRBV6-5,TRBD2,TRBJ2-1,ASSYTRAGGPGEF
TRBV7-3,TRBD2,TRBJ2-2,ASSLPGLAGDSAGELF
TRBV14,NA,TRBJ1-1,ASSLFDGDRMNTEAF
TRBV19,TRBD1,TRBJ1-1,ASSSGTGLDTEAF
TRBV7-3,TRBD1,TRBJ2-7,ASSPTGGKGGQY
TRBV7-2,TRBD2,TRBJ2-7,ASSLAAGVIYEQY
TRBV11-3,TRBD1,TRBJ2-1,ASSPRQGSGNEQF
TRBV19,NA,TRBJ2-2,ASSFGFELF
TRBV25-1,TRBD1,TRBJ2-3,ASTDRGGNTQY
TRBV7-9,TRBD2,TRBJ2-1,ASSRSGGLAIHEQF
TRBV2,NA,TRBJ2-3,ASSDTGQLTDTQY
TRBV28,NA,TRBJ1-2,ASSSAYRSAFYGYT
TRBV5-1,NA,TRBJ2-5,ASKTTGQETQY
TRBV6-6,NA,TRBJ2-7,ASIGGYEQY
TRBV5-1,TRBD2,TRBJ2-7,ASSSDSGKSSYEQY
TRBV27,NA,TRBJ2-1,ASSLRVGREF
TRBV18,NA,TRBJ1-1,ASSPQGRVDSNTEAF
TRBV28,TRBD2,TRBJ2-7,ASSRGLGYEQY
TRBV4-3,NA,TRBJ2-7,ASSQGREEVYEQY